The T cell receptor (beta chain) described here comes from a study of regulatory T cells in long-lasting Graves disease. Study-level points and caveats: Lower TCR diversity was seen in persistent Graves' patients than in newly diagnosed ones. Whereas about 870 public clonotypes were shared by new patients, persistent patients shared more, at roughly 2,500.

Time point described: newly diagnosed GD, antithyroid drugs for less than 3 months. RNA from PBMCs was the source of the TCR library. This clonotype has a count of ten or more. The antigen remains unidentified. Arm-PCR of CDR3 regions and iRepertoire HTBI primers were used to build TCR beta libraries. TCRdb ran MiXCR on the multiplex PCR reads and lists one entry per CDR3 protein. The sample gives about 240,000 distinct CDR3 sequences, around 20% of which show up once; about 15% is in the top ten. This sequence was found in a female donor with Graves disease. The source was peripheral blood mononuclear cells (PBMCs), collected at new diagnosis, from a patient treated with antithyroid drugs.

Here the CDR3 DNA reads TGCGCCAGCAGCCAAGATTTAGCGGGAGCGGCAGATACGCAGTATTTT. It translates to CASSQDLAGAADTQYF. This chain uses TRBV4-3 with TRBJ2-3; 9 positions agree with TRBD2. The germline CDR1 and CDR2 sequences are LGHNA and YSLEER. After removal of 0 bases from V and 4 bases from J, the junction contained 5 bases not matched to a gene. The CDR3 is made up of 16 amino acids.